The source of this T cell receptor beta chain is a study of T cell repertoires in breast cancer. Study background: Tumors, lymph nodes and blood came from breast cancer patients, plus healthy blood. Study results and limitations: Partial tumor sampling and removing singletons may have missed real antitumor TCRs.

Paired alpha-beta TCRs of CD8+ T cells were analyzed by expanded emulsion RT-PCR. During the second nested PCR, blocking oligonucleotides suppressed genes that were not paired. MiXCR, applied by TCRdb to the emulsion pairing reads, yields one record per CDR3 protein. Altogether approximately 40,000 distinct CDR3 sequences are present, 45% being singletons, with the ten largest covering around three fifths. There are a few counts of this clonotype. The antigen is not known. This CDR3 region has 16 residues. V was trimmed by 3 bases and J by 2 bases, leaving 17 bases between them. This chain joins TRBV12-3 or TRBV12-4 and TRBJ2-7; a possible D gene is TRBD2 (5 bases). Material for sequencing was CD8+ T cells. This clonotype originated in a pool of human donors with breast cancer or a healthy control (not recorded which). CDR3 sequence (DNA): TGTGCCAGCAGTTTTTCGGAGGTAGCTTTTCCCTACGAGCAGTACTTC. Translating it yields CASSFSEVAFPYEQYF.